One and the same sample provided the 23 T cell receptor beta chains below, sequenced in a study of T cell changes during pregnancy in multiple sclerosis. Method: immunoSEQ multiplex PCR; TCRdb's copy keeps in-frame clones and lacks some. Here the sample spans around 95,000 clones, over 80% being singletons. Material: peripheral blood, obtained after pregnancy. The receptors shown here come from a female donor with multiple sclerosis, enrolled in a pregnancy study.

V gene TRBV28 combines with J gene TRBJ2-7; 7 nucleotides align to TRBD2. V shed 2 bases, J shed 2 bases, and the junction held 12 bases outside the gene matches. This CDR3 comprises 17 residues. Germline assignment: CDR1 MDHEN and CDR2 SYDVKM. The chain's CDR3 is CASSLPQASGPTYEQYF. CDR3 bases: TGTGCCAGCAGTTTACCCCAGGCTAGCGGTCCTACCTACGAGCAGTACTTC.

V gene TRBV9 combines with J gene TRBJ1-6; a possible D gene is TRBD1 (6 bases). The CDR3 consists of 14 residues. Trimming stripped 1 base from V and 7 bases from J, with 9 bases between. The germline V gene has CDR1 SGDLS and CDR2 YYNGEE. CDR3 bases: TGTGCCAGCAGCGTAACAGGGACCAATTCACCCCTCCACTTT. Its protein product is CASSVTGTNSPLHF.

This clone was observed a few times. The chain recombines TRBV4-1 with TRBJ1-2; no clear D. CDR1 and CDR2 from the germline V gene are MGHRA and YSYEKL. The CDR3 sequence is 12 residues long. V lost 1 base and J 4 bases, leaving 4 bases between the germline ends. The DNA for the CDR3 is TGCGCCAGCAGCCAAGGACTCTATGGCTACACCTTC. Residues: CASSQGLYGYTF.

The gene calls are TRBV11-3 and TRBJ1-2; the D is unclear. Between the trimmed V and J ends, which lost 5 bases and 7 bases, there was a span of 20 bases. The CDR3 loop spans 15 amino acids. Germline loops: CDR1 SGHNT, CDR2 YENEEA. In DNA, the CDR3 is TGTGCCAGCAGCCCACGCGGACCCTCCCGGGGTGGCTACACCTTC. The encoded protein is CASSPRGPSRGGYTF.

The rearrangement links TRBV5-4 to TRBJ1-2; 9 bases are a match to TRBD1. CDR1 and CDR2 (germline): SGHNT, YYREEE (reference sequence). With V trimmed by 4 bases and J by 6 bases, 4 bases remained unmatched. The CDR3 is made up of 13 amino acids. In DNA, the CDR3 is TGTGCCAGCAGCCGCACAGGGGGCAATGGCTACACCTTC. This sequence encodes CASSRTGGNGYTF. The full variable domain, rest sourced from reference TRBV5-4 and TRBJ1-2, is ETGVTQSPTHLIKTRGQQVTLRCSSQSGHNTVSWYQQALGQGPQFIFQYYREEENGRGNFPPRFSGLQFPNYSSELNVNALELDDSALYLCASSRTGGNGYTFGSGTRLTVV.

This clone was seen a handful of times. The chain has TRBV27 and TRBJ2-5; the match to TRBD1 covers 8 bases. J lost 3 bases, V lost 5 bases, and 11 bases had no gene match. The CDR3 is 16 amino acids. Germline CDR1 reads MNHEY; CDR2 reads SMNVEV (reference sequence). CDR3 coding DNA: TGTGCCAGCAGTCTCTACCCAGGACAGGGAAAAGAGACCCAGTACTTC. It translates to CASSLYPGQGKETQYF.

This rearrangement joins TRBV7-9 to TRBJ1-1, with 8 bases aligning to TRBD1. V was clipped by 6 bases and J by 0 bases; unmatched bases: 9. This CDR3 comprises 16 residues. Germline V gene sequence: CDR1 SEHNR, CDR2 FQNEAQ (reference sequence). CDR3: CASRPGQGYLNTEAFF. CDR3 DNA: TGTGCCAGCAGGCCTGGACAGGGCTATTTGAACACTGAAGCTTTCTTT.

V gene TRBV9 combines with J gene TRBJ2-5; a possible D gene is TRBD1 (7 bases). Germline lookup yields CDR1 SGDLS and CDR2 YYNGEE. The germline V and J ends were trimmed by 0 bases and 4 bases, with 13 bases remaining between them. The CDR3 runs 15 residues. The CDR3 coding sequence is TGTGCCAGCAGCGTAGGACAGGGAGGTGGAGAGACCCAGTACTTC. This sequence encodes CASSVGQGGGETQYF.

This clone came up once. The genes are TRBV19 and TRBJ2-1; TRBD1 agrees at 7 bases. The junction had 7 bases not matched to a gene; V was cut back by 0 bases and J by 5 bases. CDR1 and CDR2 (germline): LNHDA, SQIVND (reference sequence). This CDR3 is 16 amino acids long. The CDR3 DNA is TGTGCCAGTAGTATAGAGACAGGGCGAATTCACAATGAGCAGTTCTTC. It translates to CASSIETGRIHNEQFF.

The chain joins TRBV28 to TRBJ2-7; D possibly corresponds to TRBD2 (5 bases). The CDR3 has 14 residues. CDR1 is MDHEN, CDR2 SYDVKM, per germline. Trimming shortened V by 2 bases and J by 2 bases, and 10 bases separated the two germline ends. CDR3 in DNA: TGTGCCAGCAGTTTAAGCGGATCGACCTACGAGCAGTACTTC. The encoded protein is CASSLSGSTYEQYF.

The genes are TRBV19 and TRBJ2-6, with D possibly TRBD1 on 5 matching bases. V lost 3 bases and J 0 bases, leaving 12 bases between the germline ends. Germline values: CDR1 LNHDA, CDR2 SQIVND (reference sequence). The CDR3 has 17 amino acids. The CDR3 DNA follows: TGTGCCAGTAGTATTGGGGCCTCCCGCTCTGGGGCCAACGTCCTGACTTTC. Residues: CASSIGASRSGANVLTF.

The V call is TRBV7-6, the J call TRBJ2-5; 8 nucleotides line up with TRBD2. The ends lost 1 base at V and 3 bases at J; junction bases unmatched: 4. The CDR3 spans 15 residues. Germline CDR1 is SGHVS and CDR2 is FNYEAQ. CDR3 bases: TGTGCCAGCAGCTTAGATGGGACTAGTAAAGAGACCCAGTACTTC. It yields the protein CASSLDGTSKETQYF. The variable domain in full, with the rest retrieved from reference TRBV7-6 and TRBJ2-5, is GAGVSQSPRYKVTKRGQDVALRCDPISGHVSLYWYRQALGQGPEFLTYFNYEAQQDKSGLPNDRFSAERPEGSISTLTIQRTEQRDSAMYRCASSLDGTSKETQYFGPGTRLLVL.

The DNA for the CDR3 is TGTGCCAGCAGGGGGCAGGGGGCACGTTCACCCCTCCACTTT. This gives the protein CASRGQGARSPLHF. The gene calls are TRBV7-2 and TRBJ1-6, with 8 bases fitting TRBD1. The CDR3 is made up of 14 amino acids. CDR1 is SGHTA and CDR2 is FQGNSA in the germline V gene. After removal of 6 bases from V and 9 bases from J, the junction contained 7 bases not matched to a gene.

For the CDR3, the DNA is TGTGCCAGCAGTTTACCAAGCAATCAGCCCCAGCATTTT. Its protein is CASSLPSNQPQHF. The V call is TRBV28, the J call TRBJ1-5; unclear D gene. CDR1 is MDHEN, CDR2 SYDVKM, per germline. This CDR3 is 13 amino acids long. V lost 2 bases to trimming and J lost 1 base, with 3 bases between them. Complete variable domain (other parts from reference TRBV28 and TRBJ1-5): DVKVTQSSRYLVKRTGEKVFLECVQDMDHENMFWYRQDPGLGLRLIYFSYDVKMKEKGDIPEGYSVSREKKERFSLILESASTNQTSMYLCASSLPSNQPQHFGDGTRLSIL.

The CDR3 protein is CASSPTTGSSYEQYF. DNA for the CDR3: TGTGCCAGCTCACCAACGACAGGGAGCTCCTACGAGCAGTACTTC. This rearrangement joins TRBV18 to TRBJ2-7, with 7 bases that match TRBD1. V lost 2 bases, J lost 0 bases, and 4 bases stayed unmatched. The CDR3 is 15 amino acids. The germline V gene has CDR1 KGHSH and CDR2 LQKENI. The whole variable domain, remainder taken from reference TRBV18 and TRBJ2-7, is NAGVMQNPRHLVRRRGQEARLRCSPMKGHSHVYWYRQLPEEGLKFMVYLQKENIIDESGMPKERFSAEFPKEGPSILRIQQVVRGDSAAYFCASSPTTGSSYEQYFGPGTRLTVT.

J is TRBJ2-7 and V is TRBV9, with D perhaps TRBD2 (5 bases). V dropped 0 bases and J dropped 3 bases, with 13 bases sitting between them. Germline V gene lookup returns CDR1 SGDLS and CDR2 YYNGEE. CDR3 length equals 15 residues. Here the CDR3 reads CASSVDPSPLYEQYF. The CDR3 DNA sequence: TGTGCCAGCAGCGTAGACCCTAGCCCCCTCTACGAGCAGTACTTC.

The chain combines TRBV28 with TRBJ1-1; 9 nucleotides align to TRBD1. The CDR3 is 15 residues long. Trimming removed 5 bases from V and 4 bases from J; junction bases left unmatched: 8. Germline values: CDR1 MDHEN, CDR2 SYDVKM. Here the CDR3 DNA reads TGTGCCAGCAGTACCTTGACAGGGGGGGTCACTGAAGCTTTCTTT. Amino acid sequence: CASSTLTGGVTEAFF.

The rearrangement uses TRBV28 and TRBJ1-3; possible D gene TRBD1, 5 bases. Germline CDR1 is MDHEN and CDR2 is SYDVKM. This CDR3 is built from 16 residues. The ends were cut back, 1 base at V and 0 bases at J, with 10 bases in the middle. Written as DNA, the CDR3 is TGTGCCAGCAGTTTATTTCAGGGTTCCTCTGGAAACACCATATATTTT. This translates into CASSLFQGSSGNTIYF.

This chain links TRBV6-5 with TRBJ2-7; 8 bases agree with TRBD1. The CDR3 spans 14 residues. The V gene's germline CDR1 is MNHEY and CDR2 SVGAGI. V was clipped by 5 bases and J by 0 bases; unmatched bases: 3. The CDR3 spells CASSGTGGSYEQYF. In DNA, the CDR3 is TGTGCCAGCAGTGGAACAGGGGGCTCCTACGAGCAGTACTTC.

The rearrangement uses TRBV5-8 and TRBJ1-2; a weak D match, TRBD1 (6 bases). Germline CDR1 SGHTS, CDR2 YDEGEE. This CDR3 region has 15 residues. Trimming removed 3 bases from V and 2 bases from J, with 14 bases in between. In DNA, the CDR3 is TGTGCCAGCAGCTCGACAGGCCCGTTGAACTATGGCTACACCTTC. Protein sequence: CASSSTGPLNYGYTF.

This clone was detected only a few times. The rearrangement links TRBV19 to TRBJ1-2; D is uncertain. The germline V gene has CDR1 LNHDA and CDR2 SQIVND (reference sequence). V lost 5 bases, J lost 9 bases, and 13 bases lay in between. This CDR3 contains 12 residues. This CDR3 reads CASSPREASYTF. The CDR3 DNA follows: TGTGCCAGTAGTCCCCGTGAGGCGAGCTACACCTTC.

The chain is built from TRBV2 and TRBJ1-1; D not certain. The CDR3 extends over 14 amino acids. Trimming pared 4 bases from V and 0 bases from J, leaving 9 bases between. Per germline, CDR1 SNHLY and CDR2 FYNNEI. The CDR3 nucleotides are TGTGCCAGCAGTGCACGCAGGTTGAACACTGAAGCTTTCTTT. It translates to CASSARRLNTEAFF.

The chain is built from TRBV5-7 and TRBJ2-2, with a tentative D call TRBD1 (5 bases). TRBV5-7 is reported as an ORF; its role is uncertain. Trimming pared 2 bases from V and 5 bases from J, leaving 16 bases between. The CDR3 has 16 amino acids. The CDR3 region is CASSFNQGSWTGELFF. The CDR3 nucleotides read TGTGCCAGCAGCTTTAACCAGGGTTCGTGGACCGGGGAGCTGTTTTTT.